This T cell receptor (beta chain) was sequenced in a study of technical replicates of blood from a few donors. The trim removed 4 bases at V and 3 bases at J, leaving 10 bases unmatched. Germline CDR1 reads MNHNS; CDR2 reads SASEGT. The CDR3 contains 17 residues. TCRdb keeps only in-frame clones here, not all; method: immunoSEQ multiplex PCR. The sample yields 65,000 to 90,000 clones, around 93% seen once. The chain uses TRBV6-1 and TRBJ2-7; TRBD2 matches at 12 bases. Sequencing was done on a sample of T cells isolated from PBMCs. The clonotype comes from a human donor in good health. CDR3 residues: CASSGLLTSGGHYEQYF. The DNA for the CDR3 is TGTGCCAGCAGTGGTCTCTTAACTAGCGGGGGGCACTACGAGCAGTACTTC.